This TCR beta chain came from a study of tumor-infiltrating lymphocytes in oesophageal squamous cell carcinoma. TCRdb re-analysed the PCR reads in MiXCR, keeping a single row per CDR3 protein. The data hold about 14,000 distinct CDR3 sequences, with approximately 51% observed a single time. This clonotype came up a few times. The TCR comes from a male donor with esophageal squamous cell carcinoma. The specimen was blood.

DNA for the CDR3: TGCGCCAGCAGCCATCGACAGCGGACGGGGGGGACCGGGGAGCTGTTTTTT. Translated, it gives CASSHRQRTGGTGELFF. The V and J genes are TRBV4-1 and TRBJ2-2; 8 bases agree with TRBD2. V shed 3 bases, J shed 5 bases, and the junction held 11 bases outside the gene matches. The CDR3 is 17 residues long. In germline, CDR1 is MGHRA, CDR2 YSYEKL.